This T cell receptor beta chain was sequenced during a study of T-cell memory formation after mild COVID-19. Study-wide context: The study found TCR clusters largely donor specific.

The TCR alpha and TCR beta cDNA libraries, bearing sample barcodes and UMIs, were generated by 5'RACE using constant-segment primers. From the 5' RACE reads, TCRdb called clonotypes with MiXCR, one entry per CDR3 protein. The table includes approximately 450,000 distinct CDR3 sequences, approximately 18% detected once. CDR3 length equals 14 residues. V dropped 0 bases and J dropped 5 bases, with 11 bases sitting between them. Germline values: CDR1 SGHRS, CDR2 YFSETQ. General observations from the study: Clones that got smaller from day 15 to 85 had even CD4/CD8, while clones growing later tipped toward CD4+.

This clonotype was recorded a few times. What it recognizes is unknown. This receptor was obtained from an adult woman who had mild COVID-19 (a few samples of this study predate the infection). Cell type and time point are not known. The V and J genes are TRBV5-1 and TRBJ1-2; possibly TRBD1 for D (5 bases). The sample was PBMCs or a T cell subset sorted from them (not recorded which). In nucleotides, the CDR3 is TGCGCCAGCAGCTTGGGGGACGGAACTTATGGCTACACCTTC. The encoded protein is CASSLGDGTYGYTF. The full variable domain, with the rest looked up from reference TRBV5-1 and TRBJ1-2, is KAGVTQTPRYLIKTRGQQVTLSCSPISGHRSVSWYQQTPGQGLQFLFEYFSETQRNKGNFPGRFSGRQFSNSRSEMNVSTLELGDSALYLCASSLGDGTYGYTFGSGTRLTVV.